The 15 T cell receptor beta chains below all came from one sample that was sequenced in a study of identical twins' blood T cells. TCRdb used MiXCR to reprocess the 5' RACE reads, holding one entry per CDR3 protein. Altogether 400,000 or so distinct CDR3 sequences are present, about 28% being singletons, with the ten largest covering about 6%. The specimen sequenced was PBMCs. The source is a woman aged 18 to 50 in good health.

This clonotype was observed a handful of times. The chain is built from TRBV20-1 and TRBJ2-2; 7 nucleotides line up with TRBD2. The junction had 4 bases not matched to a gene; V was cut back by 5 bases and J by 1 base. The length of the CDR3 is 14 residues. Per the germline V gene, CDR1 is DFQATT and CDR2 is SNEGSKA (reference sequence). CDR3: CSAPGLMNTGELFF. CDR3 DNA sequence: TGCAGTGCTCCGGGACTAATGAACACCGGGGAGCTGTTTTTT.

The V and J genes are TRBV10-3 and TRBJ2-7; D unclear. CDR3 length equals 13 residues. The V end was cut by 6 bases, the J end by 2 bases, with 11 bases between. CDR1 is ENHRY and CDR2 is SYGVKD in the germline V gene. CDR3 in DNA: TGTGCCATCAGAGAGAGGAACCCCTACGAGCAGTACTTC. Amino acid sequence: CAIRERNPYEQYF.

There are a few counts of this clonotype. The chain couples TRBV6-6 to TRBJ1-1; no clear D gene. Trimming removed 0 bases from V and 7 bases from J, with 9 bases in between. CDR3 size: 13 residues. CDR1 is MNHNY and CDR2 is SVGAGI in the germline V gene (reference sequence). The CDR3 coding sequence is TGTGCCAGCAGTTACTCGAATTCGGGTGAAGCTTTCTTT. It codes for CASSYSNSGEAFF.

The chain recombines TRBV18 with TRBJ1-2; TRBD1 agrees at 10 bases. CDR3 length: 15 amino acids. CDR1 is KGHSH and CDR2 is LQKENI in the germline V gene. The V gene end was trimmed by 3 bases and the J gene end by 8 bases; junction bases not matched to a gene: 9. The CDR3 protein is CASSPPGTGEMGYTF. In nucleotides, the CDR3 is TGTGCCAGCTCACCCCCCGGGACAGGGGAGATGGGCTACACCTTC.

The V call is TRBV13, the J call TRBJ1-1; no clear D gene. The V gene's germline CDR1 is PRHDT and CDR2 FYEKMQ (reference sequence). This CDR3 spans 14 amino acids. V was clipped by 3 bases and J by 0 bases, with 8 bases between them. CDR3 residues: CASSFWEVNTEAFF. For the CDR3, the DNA is TGTGCCAGCAGCTTCTGGGAGGTGAACACTGAAGCTTTCTTT.

V usage is TRBV12-5 and J usage is TRBJ2-6; no clear D. Germline values: CDR1 LGHNT, CDR2 FRNRAP. V dropped 7 bases and J dropped 0 bases, with 4 bases sitting between them. The CDR3 consists of 13 residues. The CDR3 spells CASVFSGANVLTF. Here the CDR3 DNA reads TGTGCTAGTGTGTTCTCTGGGGCCAACGTCCTGACTTTC.

The gene calls are TRBV20-1 and TRBJ2-2, with D possibly being TRBD1 or TRBD2 (7 bases each). Germline loops: CDR1 DFQATT, CDR2 SNEGSKA (reference sequence). V lost 6 bases to trimming and J lost 4 bases, with 24 bases between them. The CDR3 contains 17 residues. The CDR3 coding sequence is TGCAGTGCCAAACCACACCGGGGGGCAGGGGGCACCGGGGAGCTGTTTTTT. Translating gives CSAKPHRGAGGTGELFF.

The gene calls are TRBV20-1 and TRBJ1-1; the D gene is possibly TRBD1 (5 bases). The CDR3 covers 14 residues. Per germline, CDR1 DFQATT and CDR2 SNEGSKA (reference sequence). Trimming removed 4 bases at V and 4 bases at J, with 16 bases between. As DNA, the CDR3 is TGCAGTGCTACCGCGGGGGGTGTGACCACTGAAGCTTTCTTT. Translating it yields CSATAGGVTTEAFF.

Note on this clonotype: It may be a read error: a sequence one base away is much more abundant. CDR3 sequence (DNA): TGTGCCGGCGGGGACTCTACGGATCAGCCCCAGCATTTT. The encoded protein is CAGGDSTDQPQHF. The chain joins TRBV6-2 or TRBV6-3 to TRBJ1-5; D possibly corresponds to TRBD1 (5 bases). In germline, CDR1 is MNHEY, CDR2 SVGEGT. CDR3 length: 13 amino acids. Deletions cut 11 bases from V and 5 bases from J, with 16 bases between.

The chain carries TRBV30 and TRBJ2-1; TRBD2 matches 8 bases. From germline, CDR1 is GTSNPN and CDR2 SVGIG (reference sequence). This CDR3 is 13 amino acids long. J was trimmed by 5 bases and V by 4 bases; bases with no gene match: 4. CDR3 sequence (DNA): TGTGCCTGGAAGCGGGAGAGGGACAATGAGCAGTTCTTC. It yields the protein CAWKRERDNEQFF.

This clonotype was picked up many times. The chain joins TRBV3-1 to TRBJ1-1; D is ambiguous. The CDR3 loop spans 12 amino acids. The ends were cut back, 3 bases at V and 4 bases at J, with 6 bases in the middle. CDR1 is LGHDT, CDR2 YNNKEL, per germline (reference sequence). The CDR3 is CASSQGTTEAFF. Written as DNA, the CDR3 is TGTGCCAGCAGCCAGGGAACCACTGAAGCTTTCTTT.

This clonotype was detected a few times. This chain links TRBV20-1 with TRBJ2-7; D may correspond to TRBD1 or TRBD2 (5 bases each). There are 13 residues in the CDR3. With 3 bases removed from V and 7 bases from J, the gap between germline ends came to 16 bases. The germline V gene encodes CDR1 DFQATT and CDR2 SNEGSKA (reference sequence). Here the CDR3 reads CSASDSWGDEQYF. The CDR3 region has the DNA TGCAGTGCTAGTGACAGCTGGGGAGATGAGCAGTACTTC.

This clonotype was seen just once. This chain uses TRBV5-4 with TRBJ1-2; 11 bases align to TRBD1. Germline CDR1 reads SGHNT; CDR2 reads YYREEE (reference sequence). V lost 4 bases, J lost 8 bases, and 4 bases stayed unmatched. This CDR3 spans 13 amino acids. The CDR3 reads CASSTRTGGGYTF. The CDR3 DNA is TGTGCCAGCAGCACGAGGACAGGGGGCGGCTACACCTTC.

Details on this clonotype: A much larger clone differs by one base, so this may be a read error. This chain uses TRBV6-6 with TRBJ2-7, with 9 bases fitting TRBD1. V lost 5 bases to trimming and J lost 6 bases; unmatched junction nucleotides: 8. CDR1 and CDR2 (germline): MNHNY, SVGAGI (reference sequence). This CDR3 has 14 amino acids. The CDR3 protein is CASSTGQGTGEQYF. CDR3 in DNA: TGTGCCAGCAGTACAGGACAGGGGACCGGCGAGCAGTACTTC.

This chain uses TRBV7-2 with TRBJ2-1, with D possibly being TRBD1 (6 bases). The germline gives CDR1 SGHTA, CDR2 FQGNSA. Between the trimmed V and J ends, which lost 5 bases and 7 bases, there was a span of 12 bases. This CDR3 region has 13 residues. The DNA for the CDR3 is TGTGCCAGCAGCCCCGTGGGGGCGAATGAGCAGTTCTTC. It yields the protein CASSPVGANEQFF.